The subject of this entry is one TCR beta chain. What it binds is not known. These data originate in a study of early stage breast cancer tumors. Overall study: Samples were sequenced at roughly 10-fold average coverage. Notes on the study in general: Blood repertoires resembled normal breast more than tumor.

Method: immunoSEQ multiplex PCR; TCRdb's copy keeps in-frame clones and lacks some. The sample includes fewer than 50,000 clones, 55% to 75% of them seen just once. Germline V gene sequence: CDR1 SGHTA, CDR2 FQGNSA. CDR3 length: 16 residues. Trimming removed 4 bases from V and 7 bases from J; junction bases left unmatched: 11. This sequence was found in a person aged 50-59 years with breast cancer. Material for sequencing was blood. This chain uses TRBV7-2 with TRBJ2-2; 8 bases map to TRBD1. Written as DNA, the CDR3 is TGTGCCAGCAGCTCAAGGGAGACAGGGGACTTCGGGGAGCTGTTTTTT. Its translation: CASSSRETGDFGELFF.